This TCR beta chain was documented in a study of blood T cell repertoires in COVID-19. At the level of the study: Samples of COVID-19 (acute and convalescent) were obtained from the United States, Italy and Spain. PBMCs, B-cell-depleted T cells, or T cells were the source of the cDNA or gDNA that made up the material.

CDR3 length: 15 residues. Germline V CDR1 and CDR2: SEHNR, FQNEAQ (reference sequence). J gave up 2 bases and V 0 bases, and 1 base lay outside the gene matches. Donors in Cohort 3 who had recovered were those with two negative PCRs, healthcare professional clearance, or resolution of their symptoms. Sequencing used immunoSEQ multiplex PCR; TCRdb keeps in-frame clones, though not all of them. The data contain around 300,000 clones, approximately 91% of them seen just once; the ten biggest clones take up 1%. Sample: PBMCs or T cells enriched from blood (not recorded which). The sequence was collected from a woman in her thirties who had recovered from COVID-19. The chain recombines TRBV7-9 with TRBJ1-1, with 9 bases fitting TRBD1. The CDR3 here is CASSLADRGNTEAFF. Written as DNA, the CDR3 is TGTGCCAGCAGCTTAGCGGACAGGGGTAACACTGAAGCTTTCTTT. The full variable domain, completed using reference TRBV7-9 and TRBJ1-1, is DTGVSQNPRHKITKRGQNVTFRCDPISEHNRLYWYRQTLGQGPEFLTYFQNEAQLEKSRLLSDRFSAERPKGSFSTLEIQRTEQGDSAMYLCASSLADRGNTEAFFGQGTRLTVV.